This TCR beta chain was sequenced for a study of beta chain features in type 1 diabetes. Study background: Patients shared similar age, gender and cell yields with healthy donors.

A few counts support this clone. Its antigen is unknown. Reverse transcription of all isolated RNA meant that expressed TCRB transcripts were sequenced. Sequenced by immunoSEQ multiplex PCR; TCRdb stores in-frame clones only, minus some. In the table there are about 710,000 clones, over 12% of which are singletons. The length of the CDR3 is 12 residues. Germline lookup yields CDR1 MNHEY and CDR2 SVGAGI. With 2 bases removed from V and 7 bases from J, the gap between germline ends came to 8 bases. Points from the study as a whole: TCRB CDR3s from Type 1 diabetes patients were moderately but significantly shorter in all four CD4+ subsets.

Central memory, naive, regulatory and stem cell-like memory CD4+ cells were sorted by CD45RO/CCR7/CD25/CD127/CD95/CD27. The authors obtained over 95% purity in all sorted populations. The rearrangement uses TRBV6-5 and TRBJ1-1; D perhaps matches TRBD1 (5 bases). The sequence was obtained from a man aged 18 to 29 with type 1 diabetes. Sequenced: naive CD4+ T cells from blood. In nucleotides, the CDR3 is TGTGCCAGCAGTTACAGGGGCTATGAAGCTTTCTTT. It specifies CASSYRGYEAFF.